This entry lists 20 T cell receptor beta chains sequenced from one sample in a study of blood T cell repertoires in COVID-19. Libraries were prepared by immunoSEQ multiplex PCR; TCRdb keeps only in-frame clonotypes and omits some of them. Of about 150,000 clones in the sample, around 90% were seen once. Sequenced material: peripheral blood. The source is a man aged 50-60 years with acute or convalescent COVID-19.

The chain is built from TRBV5-1 and TRBJ2-1, with D tentatively TRBD1 (6 bases). The CDR3 runs to 16 residues. V lost 2 bases and J 3 bases, leaving 15 bases between the germline ends. Germline V CDR1 and CDR2: SGHRS, YFSETQ. Here the CDR3 DNA reads TGCGCCAGCAGCTTCTACCGGGACACTCTCTACAATGAGCAGTTCTTC. This gives the protein CASSFYRDTLYNEQFF.

The V and J genes are TRBV19 and TRBJ2-1; no clear D. CDR3 size: 15 residues. V was trimmed by 3 bases and J by 8 bases, leaving 17 bases between them. CDR1 and CDR2 from the germline V gene are LNHDA and SQIVND (reference sequence). The CDR3 DNA sequence: TGTGCCAGTAGTATTAGAGGCACCCCTGGAGATGAGCAGTTCTTC. Protein: CASSIRGTPGDEQFF.

This sequence joins TRBV7-2 and TRBJ1-5; 10 nucleotides agree with TRBD1. The CDR3 is 14 amino acids. V dropped 6 bases and J dropped 6; count of bases not matched to a gene: 5. CDR1 SGHTA and CDR2 FQGNSA come from the germline V gene. The CDR3 spells CASSLGQGSQPQHF. The CDR3 DNA follows: TGTGCCAGCAGTCTGGGACAGGGGTCTCAGCCCCAGCATTTT. Together with reference TRBV7-2 and TRBJ1-5, the CDR3 gives the full variable domain: GAGVSQSPSNKVTEKGKDVELRCDPISGHTALYWYRQSLGQGLEFLIYFQGNSAPDKSGLPSDRFSAERTGGSVSTLTIQRTQQEDSAVYLCASSLGQGSQPQHFGDGTRLSIL.

The chain is built from TRBV19 and TRBJ2-7, with TRBD1 identical over 9 bases. Trimming cost V 2 bases and J 2 bases; bases outside gene matches: 4. This CDR3 is built from 15 residues. CDR1 is LNHDA, CDR2 SQIVND, per germline (reference sequence). This chain's CDR3 is CASSIRDREAYEQYF. DNA of the CDR3: TGTGCCAGTAGTATAAGGGACAGGGAAGCCTACGAGCAGTACTTC.

This clone appeared a single time. The V gene is TRBV6-6, the J gene TRBJ1-6, with D unresolved. CDR1 is MNHNY, CDR2 SVGAGI, per germline (reference sequence). The CDR3 extends over 18 amino acids. V lost 5 bases to trimming and J lost 0 bases, with 17 bases between them. CDR3 residues: CASSPLLPSSSYNSPLHF. As DNA, the CDR3 is TGTGCCAGCAGTCCACTACTACCTTCTAGCTCCTATAATTCACCCCTCCACTTT.

V and J are TRBV5-1 and TRBJ2-1, with TRBD1 identical over 7 bases. J lost 3 bases, V lost 3 bases, and 6 bases had no gene match. This CDR3 comprises 15 residues. Per the germline V gene, CDR1 is SGHRS and CDR2 is YFSETQ. CDR3: CASSSDGTDYNEQFF. The DNA for the CDR3 is TGCGCCAGCAGCTCCGACGGGACAGACTACAATGAGCAGTTCTTC.

The chain employs TRBV20-1 and TRBJ2-1; D gene unclear. This CDR3 comprises 9 residues. Trimming took off 6 bases at V and 7 bases at J, with 4 bases between the two ends. Germline CDR1 is DFQATT and CDR2 is SNEGSKA (reference sequence). In DNA form, the CDR3 reads TGCAGTGCGAGGAATGAGCAGTTCTTC. It translates to CSARNEQFF.

This clone was picked up one time. The CDR3 nucleotides read TGTGCCAGCAGCTTTAGAGTAGCGGGAGGGAAAAATACGCAGTATTTT. Residues: CASSFRVAGGKNTQYF. V and J are TRBV11-2 and TRBJ2-3; 11 bases align to TRBD2. Germline V gene data show CDR1 as SGHAT and CDR2 as FQNNGV. Germline trimming cut 3 bases from V and 7 bases from J; bases unmatched to any gene: 9. There are 16 residues in the CDR3.

This chain joins TRBV10-3 and TRBJ2-1; D is ambiguous. V was trimmed by 3 bases and J by 7 bases, leaving 7 bases between them. The CDR3 spans 12 residues. CDR1 is ENHRY and CDR2 is SYGVKD in the germline V gene. Written as DNA, the CDR3 is TGTGCCATCAGTGACACCCGGAATGAGCAGTTCTTC. It is translated as CAISDTRNEQFF.

Only one count was recorded for this clone. The chain joins TRBV5-6 to TRBJ2-1; D possibly corresponds to TRBD2 (6 bases). V was shortened by 0 bases and J by 4 bases, with 11 bases between the two germline ends. Germline V gives CDR1 SGHDT, CDR2 YYEEEE. This CDR3 spans 15 amino acids. In DNA form, the CDR3 reads TGTGCCAGCAGCTTGGTAGCGGACTTTTACAATGAGCAGTTCTTC. This gives the protein CASSLVADFYNEQFF.

The chain couples TRBV30 to TRBJ1-1; 7 nucleotides line up with TRBD1. Germline CDR1 reads GTSNPN; CDR2 reads SVGIG (reference sequence). Losses at the gene ends were 2 bases for V and 1 base for J; bases not matched to a gene: 7. CDR3 length equals 15 residues. The CDR3 DNA follows: TGTGCCTGGAGTCTTCCGACAGGGCCGAACACTGAAGCTTTCTTT. Protein sequence: CAWSLPTGPNTEAFF.

The rearrangement links TRBV27 to TRBJ2-7; 15 bases are shared with TRBD2. Germline CDR1 MNHEY, CDR2 SMNVEV (reference sequence). The CDR3 extends over 16 amino acids. V lost 3 bases and J lost 7; bases outside the gene matches: 7. Here the CDR3 reads CASSFRTSGRAWEQYF. The CDR3 DNA reads TGTGCCAGCAGTTTCCGGACTAGCGGGAGGGCGTGGGAGCAGTACTTC.

The chain joins TRBV29-1 to TRBJ2-1; 14 bases map to TRBD2. CDR3 length: 17 amino acids. V was clipped by 1 base and J by 9 bases; unmatched bases: 11. Germline values: CDR1 SQVTM, CDR2 ANQGSEA. CDR3 protein: CSVEASRTSGGLVEQFF. CDR3 nucleotide sequence: TGCAGCGTTGAAGCTTCTAGGACTAGCGGGGGGTTGGTTGAGCAGTTCTTC.

The chain has TRBV13 and TRBJ2-1; 12 bases line up with TRBD2. After removal of 4 bases from V and 4 bases from J, the junction contained 5 bases not matched to a gene. This CDR3 has 16 residues. Looked up from germline, CDR1 is PRHDT and CDR2 is FYEKMQ (reference sequence). The DNA of the CDR3 is TGTGCCAGCAGCTCCTCCGGGACTAGCGGGTACAATGAGCAGTTCTTC. Protein product: CASSSSGTSGYNEQFF.

The V gene is TRBV2, the J gene TRBJ2-7; 7 bases map to TRBD1. Germline V CDR1 and CDR2: SNHLY, FYNNEI. J gave up 4 bases and V 7 bases, and 4 bases lay outside the gene matches. This CDR3 contains 12 residues. The CDR3 is CASTNRGYEQYF. CDR3 in DNA: TGTGCCAGCACCAACAGGGGATACGAGCAGTACTTC.

The rearrangement uses TRBV27 and TRBJ1-2; D is possibly TRBD1 (6 bases). V lost 3 bases to trimming and J lost 5 bases, with 28 bases between them. The CDR3 runs 19 residues. Germline V gene lookup returns CDR1 MNHEY and CDR2 SMNVEV (reference sequence). The CDR3 spells CASSLYRQDYRERGYGYTF. The CDR3 bases are TGTGCCAGCAGTTTGTATCGACAGGATTACAGGGAGAGAGGGTATGGCTACACCTTC.

The J gene is TRBJ2-5, the V gene TRBV9, with D uncertain. The CDR3 loop spans 16 amino acids. Germline assignment: CDR1 SGDLS and CDR2 YYNGEE. V gave up 0 bases and J gave up 2 bases, with 14 bases separating them. CDR3 loop: CASSVGLGRRQETQYF. The CDR3 coding sequence is TGTGCCAGCAGCGTAGGCCTTGGAAGGCGGCAAGAGACCCAGTACTTC. The whole variable domain, remainder taken from reference TRBV9 and TRBJ2-5, is DSGVTQTPKHLITATGQRVTLRCSPRSGDLSVYWYQQSLDQGLQFLIQYYNGEERAKGNILERFSAQQFPDLHSELNLSSLELGDSALYFCASSVGLGRRQETQYFGPGTRLLVL.

This clone showed up just once. The rearrangement links TRBV19 to TRBJ2-1; possibly TRBD2 for D (5 bases). The CDR3 has 16 amino acids. Germline CDR1 LNHDA, CDR2 SQIVND (reference sequence). Trimming pared 3 bases from V and 0 bases from J, leaving 12 bases between. The CDR3 here is CASSIAHLASYNEQFF. The CDR3 coding sequence is TGTGCCAGTAGTATCGCGCACCTAGCCTCCTACAATGAGCAGTTCTTC. Complete variable domain (other parts from reference TRBV19 and TRBJ2-1): DGGITQSPKYLFRKEGQNVTLSCEQNLNHDAMYWYRQDPGQGLRLIYYSQIVNDFQKGDIAEGYSVSREKKESFPLTVTSAQKNPTAFYLCASSIAHLASYNEQFFGPGTRLTVL.

In this sample, this clone turned up once. The J gene is TRBJ2-3, the V gene TRBV4-1, with 11 bases that match TRBD2. This CDR3 is built from 17 residues. V shed 1 base, J shed 2 bases, and the junction held 5 bases outside the gene matches. The germline gives CDR1 MGHRA, CDR2 YSYEKL. The CDR3 DNA is TGCGCCAGCAGCCAAGTAGCGGGGGGGCCTCACACAGATACGCAGTATTTT. Amino acids: CASSQVAGGPHTDTQYF.

This chain links TRBV20-1 with TRBJ2-7; D call uncertain. This CDR3 has 13 residues. The germline gives CDR1 DFQATT, CDR2 SNEGSKA (reference sequence). Trimming took off 3 bases at V and 3 bases at J, with 12 bases between the two ends. CDR3 sequence (DNA): TGCAGTGCTAGTAACCCAAGCGTCTACGAGCAGTACTTC. Its translation is CSASNPSVYEQYF.